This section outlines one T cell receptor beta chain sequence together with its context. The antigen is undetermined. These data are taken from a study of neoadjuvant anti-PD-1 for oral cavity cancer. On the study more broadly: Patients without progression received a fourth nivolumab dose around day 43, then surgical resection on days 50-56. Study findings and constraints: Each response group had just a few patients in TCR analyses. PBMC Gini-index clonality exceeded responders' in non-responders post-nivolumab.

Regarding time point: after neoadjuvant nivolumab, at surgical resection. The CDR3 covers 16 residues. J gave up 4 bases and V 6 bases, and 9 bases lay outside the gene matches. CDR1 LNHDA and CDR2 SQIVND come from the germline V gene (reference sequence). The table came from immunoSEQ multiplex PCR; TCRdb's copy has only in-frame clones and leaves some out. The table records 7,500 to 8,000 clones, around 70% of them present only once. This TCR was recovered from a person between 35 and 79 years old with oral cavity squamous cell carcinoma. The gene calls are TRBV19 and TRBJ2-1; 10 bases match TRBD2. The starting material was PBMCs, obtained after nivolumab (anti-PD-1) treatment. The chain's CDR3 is CASRRTSGGAYNEQFF. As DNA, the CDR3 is TGTGCCAGTAGACGGACTAGCGGCGGGGCGTACAATGAGCAGTTCTTC.